A selection of T cell receptor beta chains follows, all from one sample in a study of cytomegalovirus exposure and HLA in healthy donors. Measured with immunoSEQ multiplex PCR; TCRdb has only the in-frame clones, and not every one. The table lists about 59,000 clones, under 90% of them singletons. Material for sequencing was PBMCs. The receptors shown here come from a woman between 35 and 50 years old in good health and CMV-seronegative. CDR3s include the opening cysteine and the closing phenylalanine or tryptophan. A D gene is named only where the DNA matches it firmly. Clone size is shown for a subset of rows, as once, few, many or a class of expanded clone.

TRBJ2-3	.	TRBV7-8	TRBD2	CASSFTLGLAGDPDTQYF	TGTGCCAGCAGCTTTACCCTTGGACTAGCGGGAGATCCAGATACGCAGTATTTT
TRBJ1-1	.	TRBV27	.	CASSLSQGWVAEAFF	TGTGCCAGCAGTTTATCTCAGGGTTGGGTTGCTGAAGCTTTCTTT
TRBJ1-2	.	TRBV7-2	TRBD1	CASSFAQTGVEYGYTF	TGTGCCAGCAGCTTCGCCCAGACAGGGGTAGAATATGGCTACACCTTC
TRBJ2-7	.	TRBV4-1	TRBD2	CASSQATQLAGAYEQYF	TGCGCCAGCAGCCAAGCCACCCAACTAGCGGGAGCTTACGAGCAGTACTTC
TRBJ2-1	.	TRBV10-3	.	CAISPGVVPYNEQFF	TGTGCCATCAGTCCGGGGGTAGTACCCTACAATGAGCAGTTCTTC
TRBJ2-1	few	TRBV18	TRBD1	CASSPEDRGESYNEQFF	TGTGCCAGCTCACCAGAGGACAGGGGAGAAAGTTACAATGAGCAGTTCTTC
TRBJ2-7	.	TRBV29-1	.	CSVQISGFYEQYF	TGCAGCGTTCAGATCTCGGGTTTCTACGAGCAGTACTTC
TRBJ2-7	.	TRBV27	.	CASSQQGPVTYEQYF	TGTGCCAGCAGTCAACAGGGACCTGTTACCTACGAGCAGTACTTC
TRBJ1-2	few	TRBV5-6	.	CASSFSPGLSDYGYTF	TGTGCCAGCAGCTTTTCACCAGGGTTATCCGACTATGGCTACACCTTC
TRBJ2-1	.	TRBV19	TRBD2	CASSITGAGAYNEQFF	TGTGCCAGTAGTATAACGGGAGCGGGAGCCTACAATGAGCAGTTCTTC
TRBJ1-5	.	TRBV28	TRBD1	CASSPGTGSNQPQHF	TGTGCCAGCAGTCCTGGGACAGGCAGCAATCAGCCCCAGCATTTT
TRBJ2-1	.	TRBV11-3	.	CASSLSRGNYNEQFF	TGTGCCAGCAGCTTAAGTAGGGGGAACTACAATGAGCAGTTCTTC
TRBJ1-1	.	TRBV15	TRBD1	CATSRDVVGQGRPVF	TGTGCCACCAGCAGAGATGTGGTGGGACAGGGTCGCCCAGTCTTT
TRBJ1-5	.	TRBV27	.	CASSFDSRSQPQHF	TGTGCCAGCAGTTTTGACTCCCGGAGTCAGCCCCAGCATTTT
TRBJ2-5	.	TRBV9	TRBD2	CASSVGTTLYETQYF	TGTGCCAGCAGCGTCGGGACTACCCTTTACGAGACCCAGTACTTC
TRBJ1-6	.	TRBV28	.	CASSPQRNSPLHF	TGTGCCAGCAGTCCCCAGAGGAATTCACCCCTCCACTTT
TRBJ1-4	.	TRBV27	.	CASSGGNSEKLFF	TGTGCCAGCAGTGGGGGGAATAGCGAAAAACTGTTTTTT
TRBJ2-2	.	TRBV9	.	CASSVGVNTGELFF	TGTGCCAGCAGCGTAGGCGTGAACACCGGGGAGCTGTTTTTT
TRBJ2-1	.	TRBV10-3	TRBD1	CAISESASGGRFNEQFF	TGTGCCATCAGTGAGTCGGCGTCAGGGGGTCGTTTTAATGAGCAGTTCTTC
TRBJ2-3	.	TRBV5-1	TRBD2	CASSPGLAGPTDTQYF	TGCGCCAGCAGCCCCGGACTAGCGGGGCCCACAGATACGCAGTATTTT
TRBJ1-2	.	TRBV19	.	CASSIEREGSYGYTF	TGTGCCAGTAGTATAGAACGGGAGGGAAGCTATGGCTACACCTTC
TRBJ2-5	.	TRBV5-4	TRBD2	CASSFGLAGTQETQYF	TGTGCCAGCAGCTTCGGACTAGCGGGGACCCAAGAGACCCAGTACTTC
TRBJ2-7	.	TRBV9	.	CASSPSGGAYEQYF	TGTGCCAGCAGCCCATCCGGGGGAGCTTACGAGCAGTACTTC
TRBJ1-2	.	TRBV29-1	TRBD1	CSVERNRGTGYTF	TGCAGCGTTGAGAGGAACAGGGGAACTGGCTACACCTTC
TRBJ1-5	.	TRBV6-1	.	CASSRTVNSNQPQHF	TGTGCCAGCAGTCGGACAGTTAATAGCAATCAGCCCCAGCATTTT
TRBJ1-1	.	TRBV6-6	TRBD1	CASRLGQGRTEAFF	TGTGCCAGCAGACTCGGACAGGGGAGAACTGAAGCTTTCTTT
TRBJ2-2	.	TRBV7-9	.	CASSLTLDRGTGELFF	TGTGCCAGCAGCTTAACCCTGGACCGGGGCACCGGGGAGCTGTTTTTT
TRBJ2-7	few	TRBV6-4	TRBD2	CASSWWREGYEQYF	TGTGCCAGCAGTTGGTGGCGGGAGGGATACGAGCAGTACTTC
TRBJ2-7	once	TRBV7-7	TRBD1	CASSVGTGSSYEQYF	TGTGCCAGCAGCGTCGGGACAGGGAGCTCCTACGAGCAGTACTTC
TRBJ2-7	.	TRBV5-4	TRBD1	CASSPGGDRTTYEQYF	TGTGCCAGCAGCCCAGGAGGGGACAGGACTACCTACGAGCAGTACTTC
TRBJ2-3	few	TRBV4-1	.	CASSSGGTQYF	TGCGCCAGCAGTAGCGGAGGTACGCAGTATTTT
TRBJ1-2	.	TRBV6-5	.	CASSYSAGYGYTF	TGTGCCAGCAGTTACTCCGCCGGCTATGGCTACACCTTC
TRBJ1-1	.	TRBV5-6	TRBD1	CASSLGGTVLSNTEAFF	TGTGCCAGCAGCTTGGGGGGGACAGTTTTATCGAACACTGAAGCTTTCTTT
TRBJ1-4	.	TRBV6-5	.	CASSSLRGNEKLFF	TGTGCCAGCAGTTCCCTTCGGGGAAATGAAAAACTGTTTTTT
TRBJ1-1	.	TRBV28	.	CASSLRTATEAFF	TGTGCCAGCAGTTTAAGAACAGCCACTGAAGCTTTCTTT
TRBJ2-1	.	TRBV30	TRBD2	CAWRRLAGVNEQFF	TGTGCCTGGAGGAGACTAGCGGGAGTCAATGAGCAGTTCTTC
TRBJ1-2	.	TRBV6-6	.	CASTTRVYGYTF	TGTGCCAGCACCACTCGGGTTTACGGCTACACCTTC
TRBJ2-3	few	TRBV9	.	CASSVAREADTQYF	TGTGCCAGCAGCGTAGCAAGAGAGGCAGATACGCAGTATTTT
TRBJ1-1	.	TRBV28	.	CASSYSLQSLGNTEAFF	TGTGCCAGCAGTTATTCGTTACAGTCTTTGGGGAACACTGAAGCTTTCTTT
TRBJ2-5	.	TRBV5-4	.	CASSLAGQTKETQYF	TGTGCCAGCAGCTTGGCCGGACAGACCAAAGAGACCCAGTACTTC
TRBJ2-7	.	TRBV19	.	CASSIVGRLLLNEQYF	TGTGCCAGTAGTATCGTGGGGCGCCTTCTCCTCAACGAGCAGTACTTC
TRBJ1-5	.	TRBV19	.	CASSITRYNQPQHF	TGTGCCAGTAGTATCACCCGCTACAATCAGCCCCAGCATTTT
TRBJ2-7	.	TRBV11-2	TRBD2	CASSLIAGGYEQYF	TGTGCCAGCAGCCTAATAGCGGGAGGCTACGAGCAGTACTTC
TRBJ2-7	once	TRBV5-1	TRBD2	CASSRKRLAERYEQYF	TGCGCCAGCAGCCGCAAAAGACTAGCGGAACGATACGAGCAGTACTTC
TRBJ1-1	.	TRBV5-1	.	CASSLGSGGKAFF	TGCGCCAGCAGCTTGGGGTCTGGGGGGAAAGCTTTCTTT
TRBJ1-1	.	TRBV27	TRBD1	CASSLQGGGGAAFF	TGTGCCAGCAGTTTACAGGGGGGCGGGGGGGCGGCTTTCTTT
TRBJ2-7	.	TRBV7-2	.	CASSPKVADYEQYF	TGTGCCAGCAGCCCAAAGGTGGCGGACTACGAGCAGTACTTC
TRBJ2-7	.	TRBV9	TRBD1	CASSLTGSSYEQYF	TGTGCCAGCAGCCTGACAGGGAGCTCCTACGAGCAGTACTTC
TRBJ2-1	.	TRBV7-2	TRBD2	CASSGTSGSYNEQFF	TGTGCCAGCAGCGGGACTAGCGGGAGTTACAATGAGCAGTTCTTC
TRBJ1-1	.	TRBV5-1	TRBD1	CASRTGLNTEAFF	TGCGCCAGCCGGACAGGGTTGAACACTGAAGCTTTCTTT
TRBJ2-3	.	TRBV18	TRBD2	CASSPPGGTDTQYF	TGTGCCAGCTCACCTCCGGGAGGAACAGATACGCAGTATTTT
TRBJ2-2	few	TRBV25-1	TRBD1	CASSRDRGPNTGELFF	TGTGCCAGCAGTAGGGACAGGGGCCCGAACACCGGGGAGCTGTTTTTT
TRBJ1-3	.	TRBV9	.	CASSVVPTGNTIYF	TGTGCCAGCAGCGTAGTTCCCACTGGAAACACCATATATTTT
TRBJ1-3	.	TRBV7-9	.	CASSRDPQGRNTIYF	TGTGCCAGCAGCCGAGACCCACAGGGAAGAAACACCATATATTTT